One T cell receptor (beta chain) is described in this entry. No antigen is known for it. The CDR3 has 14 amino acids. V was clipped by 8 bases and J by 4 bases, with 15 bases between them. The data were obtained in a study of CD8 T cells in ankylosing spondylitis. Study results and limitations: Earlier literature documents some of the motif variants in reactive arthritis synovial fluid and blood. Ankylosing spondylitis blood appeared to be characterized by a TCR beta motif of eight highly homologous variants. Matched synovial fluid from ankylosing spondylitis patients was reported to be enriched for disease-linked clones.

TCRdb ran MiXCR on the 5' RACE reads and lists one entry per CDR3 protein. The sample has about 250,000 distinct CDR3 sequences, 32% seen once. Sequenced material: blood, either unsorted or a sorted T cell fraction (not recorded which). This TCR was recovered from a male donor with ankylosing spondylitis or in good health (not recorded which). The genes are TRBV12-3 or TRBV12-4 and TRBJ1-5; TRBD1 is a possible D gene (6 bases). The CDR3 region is CASQRGGSNQPQHF. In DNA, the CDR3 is TGTGCCAGCCAAAGGGGGGGAAGTAATCAGCCCCAGCATTTT.